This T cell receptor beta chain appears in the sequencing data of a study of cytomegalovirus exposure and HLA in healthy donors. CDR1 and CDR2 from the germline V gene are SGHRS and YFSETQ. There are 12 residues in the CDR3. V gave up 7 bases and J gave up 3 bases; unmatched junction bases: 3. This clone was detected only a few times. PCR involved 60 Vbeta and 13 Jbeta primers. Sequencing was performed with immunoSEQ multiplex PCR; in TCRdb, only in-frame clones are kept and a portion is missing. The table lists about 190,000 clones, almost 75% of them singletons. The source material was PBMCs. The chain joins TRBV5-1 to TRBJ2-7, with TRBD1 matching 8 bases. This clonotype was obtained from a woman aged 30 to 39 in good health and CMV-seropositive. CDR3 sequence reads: CASGQGNYEQYF. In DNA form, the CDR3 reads TGCGCCAGCGGACAGGGTAACTACGAGCAGTACTTC.